This T cell receptor beta chain was found in a study of cytomegalovirus exposure and HLA in healthy donors. In the PCR, 60 Vbeta and 13 Jbeta primers were used. Profiling relied on immunoSEQ multiplex PCR, and the TCRdb table lists in-frame clones only, not all of them. This sample carries about 63,000 clones, 75% to 90% of them seen once, and the ten largest clones take 9% to 13%. On this clone: Its target is unknown.

Germline assignment: CDR1 MGHRA and CDR2 YSYEKL. This CDR3 comprises 17 residues. After removal of 1 base from V and 3 bases from J, the junction contained 9 bases not matched to a gene. Overall study results and limits: The study labeled 170 or so TCR beta chains cytomegalovirus-associated. The likely explanation for a cluster of highly shared sequence variants was sequencing artifact.

Input material: PBMCs. The chain links TRBV4-1 to TRBJ2-7; 10 nucleotides line up with TRBD2. The receptor comes from a woman aged 25 to 45 in good health and CMV-seropositive. CDR3 protein: CASSQVRAAGGIYEQYF. The DNA for the CDR3 is TGCGCCAGCAGCCAAGTACGGGCAGCGGGAGGGATCTACGAGCAGTACTTC.